Included here is one TCR beta chain sequence, with context. Its antigen remains unidentified. This sample was included in a study of PD-L1 blockade in urothelial cancer. Looking at the study overall: T cell content in blood samples showed a median of about 150,000. Whole-study results and caveats: Having blood TCR clonality under the median before treatment predicted better survival.

Time point noted: pretreatment peripheral blood. Trimming took 8 bases from V and 5 from J, leaving 16 bases between them. Germline V gene lookup returns CDR1 LNHNV and CDR2 YYDKDF (reference sequence). The CDR3 contains 14 residues. Some clones are missing from TCRdb's copy, which holds only in-frame ones; the method was immunoSEQ multiplex PCR. The sample yields 33,000 or so clones, 82% seen once. This sequence originates from a man between 60 and 75 years old with urothelial cancer. The material sequenced was PBMCs, taken around atezolizumab (anti-PD-L1) treatment. The V gene is TRBV15, the J gene TRBJ1-5, with D possibly TRBD1 on 6 matching bases. CDR3: CATGLGRGDQPQHF. CDR3 in DNA: TGTGCCACCGGGTTGGGCAGGGGAGATCAGCCCCAGCATTTT.